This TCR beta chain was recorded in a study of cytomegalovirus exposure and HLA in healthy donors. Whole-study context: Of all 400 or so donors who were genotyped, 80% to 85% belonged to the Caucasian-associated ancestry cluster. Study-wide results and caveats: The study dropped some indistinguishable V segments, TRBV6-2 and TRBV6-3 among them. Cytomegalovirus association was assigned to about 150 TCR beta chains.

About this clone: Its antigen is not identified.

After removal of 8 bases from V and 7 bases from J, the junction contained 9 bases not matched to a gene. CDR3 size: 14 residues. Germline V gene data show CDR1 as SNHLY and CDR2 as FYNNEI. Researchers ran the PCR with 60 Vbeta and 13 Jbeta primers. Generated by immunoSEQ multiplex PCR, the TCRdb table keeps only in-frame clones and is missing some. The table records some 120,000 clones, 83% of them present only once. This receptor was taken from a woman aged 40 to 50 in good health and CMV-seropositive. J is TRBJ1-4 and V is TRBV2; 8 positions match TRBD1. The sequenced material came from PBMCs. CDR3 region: CASWVTGVAEKLFF. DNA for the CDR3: TGTGCCAGCTGGGTGACAGGGGTTGCTGAAAAACTGTTTTTT. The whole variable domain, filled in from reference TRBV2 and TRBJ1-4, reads EPEVTQTPSHQVTQMGQEVILRCVPISNHLYFYWYRQILGQKVEFLVSFYNNEISEKSEIFDDQFSVERPDGSNFTLKIRSTKLEDSAMYFCASWVTGVAEKLFFGSGTQLSVL.